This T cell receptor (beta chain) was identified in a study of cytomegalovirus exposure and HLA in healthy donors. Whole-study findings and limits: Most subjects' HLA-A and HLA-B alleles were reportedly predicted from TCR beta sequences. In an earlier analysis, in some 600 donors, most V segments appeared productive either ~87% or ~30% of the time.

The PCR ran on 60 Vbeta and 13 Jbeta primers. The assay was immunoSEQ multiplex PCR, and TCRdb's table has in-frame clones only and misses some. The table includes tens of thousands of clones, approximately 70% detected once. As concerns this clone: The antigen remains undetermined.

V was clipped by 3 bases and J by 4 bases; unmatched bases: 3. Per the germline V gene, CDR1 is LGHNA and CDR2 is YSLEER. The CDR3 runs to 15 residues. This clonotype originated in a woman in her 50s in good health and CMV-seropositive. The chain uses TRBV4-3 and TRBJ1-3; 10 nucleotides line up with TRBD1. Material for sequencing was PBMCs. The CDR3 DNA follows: TGCGCCAGCAGCCACGGGACAGGGGACGGAAACACCATATATTTT. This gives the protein CASSHGTGDGNTIYF.